This TCR beta chain was identified in a study of T-cell memory formation after mild COVID-19. The overall study: TCR clusters showed largely donor specificity.

This clonotype was observed a few times. As yet, its antigen is unknown. Study-level points and caveats: Those CD4+ clones that contracted were mainly in CM and EM (CD8+ ones in EMRA). Among clones peaking at day 37 in the second wave, SARS-CoV-2 specificity remained unconfirmed.

The length of the CDR3 is 17 residues. Germline assignment: CDR1 MGHRA and CDR2 YSYEKL. V dropped 0 bases and J dropped 4 bases, with 18 bases sitting between them. TCRdb used MiXCR to reprocess the 5' RACE reads, holding one entry per CDR3 protein. The data hold approximately 490,000 distinct CDR3 sequences, with roughly 22% observed a single time. The sequenced sample was PBMCs or a T cell subset sorted from them (not recorded which). This clonotype was obtained from an adult woman who had mild COVID-19 (a few samples of this study predate the infection). Cell type and time point are not known. The chain carries TRBV4-1 and TRBJ2-5, with a possible D match to TRBD2 (7 bases). The CDR3 DNA is TGCGCCAGCAGCCAAGAAACGGCTGCGAGGGGGGGAGAGACCCAGTACTTC. Its protein product is CASSQETAARGGETQYF.